Following are 8 T cell receptor beta chains from one sample sequenced in a study of radiation and T cells in renal cell carcinoma. The time point here: blood 4 weeks post-SBRT, at nephrectomy. The treatment here: 15 Gy SBRT to primary tumor, nephrectomy 4 weeks later. Profiling relied on immunoSEQ multiplex PCR, and the TCRdb table lists in-frame clones only, not all of them. The sample yields roughly 160,000 clones, about 88% seen once. Sequenced here: blood, sampled from a patient whose treatment included radiotherapy and nephrectomy. The source of these receptors is a woman aged 50 to 60 with renal cell carcinoma.

The V call is TRBV30, the J call TRBJ1-2, with TRBD1 as a possible D gene (5 bases). The length of the CDR3 is 13 residues. Trimming took 3 bases from V and 4 from J, leaving 12 bases between them. Germline V gene sequence: CDR1 GTSNPN, CDR2 SVGIG (reference sequence). CDR3 coding DNA: TGTGCCTGGAGGGGGCAGTCAGTCTATGGCTACACCTTC. Translating it yields CAWRGQSVYGYTF.

This clone was observed a single time. This chain connects TRBV14 to TRBJ2-2; maybe TRBD1 (6 bases). The CDR3 contains 16 residues. The germline gives CDR1 SGHDN, CDR2 FVKESK. Trimming cost V 4 bases and J 1 base, with 13 bases left between them. The CDR3 nucleotides read TGTGCCAGCAGCCGCACCGGGACATTGAACACCGGGGAGCTGTTTTTT. Translating gives CASSRTGTLNTGELFF. The full variable domain, its missing parts supplied by reference TRBV14 and TRBJ2-2, is EAGVTQFPSHSVIEKGQTVTLRCDPISGHDNLYWYRRVMGKEIKFLLHFVKESKQDESGMPNNRFLAERTGGTYSTLKVQPAELEDSGVYFCASSRTGTLNTGELFFGEGSRLTVL.

This chain links TRBV9 with TRBJ1-3; D gene ambiguous. The V gene lost 4 bases and the J gene lost 1 base, with 12 bases spanning the gap. The CDR3 is 15 residues long. CDR1 SGDLS and CDR2 YYNGEE come from the germline V gene. The DNA for the CDR3 is TGTGCCAGCAGCTCAGGCAGGTCTTCTGGAAACACCATATATTTT. Translated, it gives CASSSGRSSGNTIYF.

This rearrangement joins TRBV7-9 to TRBJ2-1, with 15 bases fitting TRBD2. Germline V gene sequence: CDR1 SEHNR, CDR2 FQNEAQ (reference sequence). V dropped 4 bases and J dropped 8; count of bases not matched to a gene: 6. The CDR3 is 16 residues long. The CDR3 sequence is CASSSRGLAGGYEQFF. Written as DNA, the CDR3 is TGTGCCAGCAGCTCGAGGGGACTAGCGGGGGGTTATGAGCAGTTCTTC.

Points on this clone: Additional DNA sequences in this sample encode the identical CDR3. The rearrangement joins TRBV6-6 to TRBJ1-1, with D perhaps matching TRBD1 (5 bases). CDR1 is MNHNY and CDR2 is SVGAGI in the germline V gene (reference sequence). The CDR3 is made up of 13 amino acids. Trimming removed 6 bases from V and 5 bases from J, with 13 bases in between. This chain's CDR3 is CASSRPGNTEAFF. The CDR3 coding sequence is TGTGCCAGCAGCCGGCCAGGGAATACTGAAGCTTTCTTT.

The V and J genes are TRBV10-3 and TRBJ1-5; D is unresolved. The CDR3 totals 13 residues. V lost 0 bases and J lost 5, with 5 bases in between. Germline V gene data show CDR1 as ENHRY and CDR2 as SYGVKD. This chain's CDR3 is CAISESADQPQHF. The CDR3, as DNA: TGTGCCATCAGTGAGTCGGCAGATCAGCCCCAGCATTTT.

CDR3: CASLGQGSLPQHF. The CDR3, as DNA: TGTGCCAGCCTAGGACAGGGTAGTCTACCCCAGCATTTT. V is TRBV19 and J is TRBJ1-5; 8 bases align to TRBD1. Germline values: CDR1 LNHDA, CDR2 SQIVND (reference sequence). The CDR3 length is 13 residues. The V gene end was trimmed by 9 bases and the J gene end by 10 bases; junction bases not matched to a gene: 11.

The chain employs TRBV6-6 and TRBJ2-5, with D maybe TRBD1 (5 bases). The V end lost 8 bases, the J end lost 5 bases, and 18 bases lay between the germline ends. Germline CDR1 is MNHNY and CDR2 is SVGAGI (reference sequence). The CDR3 covers 14 residues. The DNA for the CDR3 is TGTGCCAGCCTAGGGGCCCAATTACAGGAGACCCAGTACTTC. Its protein product is CASLGAQLQETQYF.